The 19 T cell receptor beta chains in this list originate from one sample, sequenced in a study of blood T cell repertoires in COVID-19. Sequenced by immunoSEQ multiplex PCR; TCRdb stores in-frame clones only, minus some. Found here are 270,000 or so clones, about 89% of them singletons; the top ten hold about 5%. Sequencing was done on a sample of peripheral blood. These receptors were obtained from a man aged 35-49 years with acute or convalescent COVID-19.

The chain couples TRBV2 to TRBJ1-1; D is perhaps TRBD1 (6 bases). Germline CDR1 SNHLY, CDR2 FYNNEI. Between the trimmed V and J ends, which lost 5 bases and 1 base, there was a span of 11 bases. CDR3 size: 14 residues. This CDR3 reads CASSRGGSNTEAFF. The CDR3 bases are TGTGCCAGCAGTAGGGGGGGTTCGAACACTGAAGCTTTCTTT.

This chain joins TRBV9 and TRBJ2-1; maybe TRBD1 (7 bases). There are 14 residues in the CDR3. Germline values: CDR1 SGDLS, CDR2 YYNGEE. Trimming removed 4 bases from V and 8 bases from J, with 16 bases in between. The CDR3 is CASSQGGPGDEQFF. DNA of the CDR3: TGTGCCAGCAGCCAGGGGGGACCTGGGGATGAGCAGTTCTTC. Combining the CDR3 with reference TRBV9 and TRBJ2-1 gives the whole variable domain DSGVTQTPKHLITATGQRVTLRCSPRSGDLSVYWYQQSLDQGLQFLIQYYNGEERAKGNILERFSAQQFPDLHSELNLSSLELGDSALYFCASSQGGPGDEQFFGPGTRLTVL.

This chain joins TRBV3-1 (or the pseudogene TRBV3-2) and TRBJ2-3; 8 nucleotides match TRBD2. There are 16 residues in the CDR3. Trimming removed 4 bases from V and 2 bases from J; junction bases left unmatched: 8. Germline assignment: CDR1 LGHDT and CDR2 YNNKEL (reference sequence). The CDR3 region has the DNA TGTGCCAGCAGCCCGCTCCCGGGGGGGTACACAGATACGCAGTATTTT. This codes for CASSPLPGGYTDTQYF.

The chain combines TRBV6-1 with TRBJ2-2; TRBD2 might be the D (5 bases). Germline V lookup: CDR1 MNHNS, CDR2 SASEGT. The CDR3 has 14 residues. Deletions cut 3 bases from V and 4 bases from J, with 9 bases between. Here the CDR3 reads CASSERGITGELFF. The CDR3 DNA follows: TGTGCCAGCAGTGAGCGAGGGATCACCGGGGAGCTGTTTTTT.

The chain employs TRBV7-6 and TRBJ2-7; TRBD2 aligns across 16 bases. Germline V CDR1 and CDR2: SGHVS, FNYEAQ. V shed 5 bases and J 1 base; nucleotides not matched to a gene: 5. The CDR3 length is 17 residues. The CDR3 is CASSPGLAGGRSYEQYF. In DNA, the CDR3 is TGTGCCAGCAGCCCGGGACTAGCGGGGGGGAGATCCTACGAGCAGTACTTC.

This chain joins TRBV2 and TRBJ1-6, with D possibly matching TRBD1 (5 bases). CDR3 length equals 15 residues. Germline V gene lookup returns CDR1 SNHLY and CDR2 FYNNEI. Between the trimmed V and J ends, which lost 4 bases and 8 bases, there was a span of 15 bases. The chain's CDR3 is CASSGAGQLYSPLHF. CDR3 in DNA: TGTGCCAGCAGTGGGGCGGGGCAGCTATATTCACCCCTCCACTTT.

V gene TRBV6-5 combines with J gene TRBJ1-1; D is perhaps TRBD1 (5 bases). The germline V and J ends were trimmed by 8 bases and 2 bases, with 18 bases remaining between them. CDR1 is MNHEY, CDR2 SVGAGI, per germline. The CDR3 is made up of 15 amino acids. The CDR3 DNA sequence: TGTGCCAGCCGCCAGGGCAGACGAGAAAACACTGAAGCTTTCTTT. This sequence encodes CASRQGRRENTEAFF.

This chain uses TRBV4-1 with TRBJ1-5, with a tentative D call TRBD1 (6 bases). V was cut by 0 bases and J by 9 bases, with 18 bases left in between. Germline CDR1 reads MGHRA; CDR2 reads YSYEKL. The CDR3 has 16 amino acids. This chain's CDR3 is CASSQEETPRGGPQHF. DNA for the CDR3: TGCGCCAGCAGCCAAGAGGAGACGCCCCGAGGGGGGCCCCAGCATTTT.

The gene calls are TRBV2 and TRBJ2-7; 9 bases agree with TRBD1. Trimming at V came to 5 bases and at J to 3 bases, leaving 8 bases not matched to a gene. CDR1 and CDR2 from the germline V gene are SNHLY and FYNNEI. The CDR3 consists of 15 residues. Written as DNA, the CDR3 is TGTGCCAGCAGTATCTCCGGGACAGGGTACTACGAGCAGTACTTC. Encoded protein: CASSISGTGYYEQYF.

This clone was detected only once. The rearrangement links TRBV19 to TRBJ2-2; maybe TRBD1 (6 bases). Trimming removed 5 bases at V and 7 bases at J, with 14 bases between. The CDR3 sequence is 14 residues long. Per the germline V gene, CDR1 is LNHDA and CDR2 is SQIVND (reference sequence). The DNA for the CDR3 is TGTGCCAGTAGTGGAACAGGGCAGAGCGGGGAGCTGTTTTTT. Translation: CASSGTGQSGELFF. Using reference TRBV19 and TRBJ2-2 for the parts outside the CDR3, the full variable domain is DGGITQSPKYLFRKEGQNVTLSCEQNLNHDAMYWYRQDPGQGLRLIYYSQIVNDFQKGDIAEGYSVSREKKESFPLTVTSAQKNPTAFYLCASSGTGQSGELFFGEGSRLTVL.

This chain uses TRBV18 with TRBJ2-1; 8 nucleotides line up with TRBD2. This CDR3 spans 16 amino acids. Germline CDR1 KGHSH, CDR2 LQKENI. V trimming: 3 bases; J trimming: 3 bases; junction bases outside the gene matches: 7. The CDR3 sequence: CASSPGLAGNYNEQFF. The CDR3 DNA sequence: TGTGCCAGCTCACCGGGGCTAGCGGGTAACTACAATGAGCAGTTCTTC.

The sample holds a few counts of this clone. The V call is TRBV7-6, the J call TRBJ1-5; TRBD1 agrees at 9 bases. CDR3 length equals 16 residues. Germline loops: CDR1 SGHVS, CDR2 FNYEAQ. V lost 4 bases to trimming and J lost 5 bases; unmatched junction nucleotides: 9. CDR3 residues: CASSSGQGELYQPQHF. As DNA, the CDR3 is TGTGCCAGCAGCTCGGGACAGGGAGAATTGTATCAGCCCCAGCATTTT. Full variable domain (outside the CDR3, taken from reference TRBV7-6 and TRBJ1-5): GAGVSQSPRYKVTKRGQDVALRCDPISGHVSLYWYRQALGQGPEFLTYFNYEAQQDKSGLPNDRFSAERPEGSISTLTIQRTEQRDSAMYRCASSSGQGELYQPQHFGDGTRLSIL.

This clone showed up just once. For the CDR3, the DNA is TGTGCCAGCAGTGATGGCACCACCTCTTACACTGAAGCTTTCTTT. Translated: CASSDGTTSYTEAFF. The chain links TRBV6-1 to TRBJ1-1; D is undetermined. Germline CDR1 reads MNHNS; CDR2 reads SASEGT. The CDR3 runs 15 residues. V lost 3 bases and J lost 3, with 14 bases in between.

The rearrangement joins TRBV2 to TRBJ2-3; tentatively, D is TRBD2 (5 bases). Trimming cost V 7 bases and J 6 bases, with 11 bases left between them. CDR3 length: 12 residues. CDR1 and CDR2 from the germline V gene are SNHLY and FYNNEI. CDR3: CASKLSGDTQYF. CDR3 sequence (DNA): TGTGCCAGCAAACTCAGCGGCGATACGCAGTATTTT.

The J gene is TRBJ1-1, the V gene TRBV18, with D unclear. The CDR3 runs 16 residues. Germline loops: CDR1 KGHSH, CDR2 LQKENI. V was trimmed by 4 bases and J by 5 bases, leaving 20 bases between them. CDR3 loop: CASSRFRETQETEAFF. The CDR3 DNA reads as TGTGCCAGCTCACGTTTTCGGGAAACCCAAGAGACTGAAGCTTTCTTT.

This chain uses TRBV15 with TRBJ2-3; tentative D call: TRBD1 (6 bases). Germline V CDR1 and CDR2: LNHNV, YYDKDF (reference sequence). V lost 5 bases, J lost 0 bases, and 12 bases lay in between. The CDR3 length is 15 residues. In DNA, the CDR3 is TGTGCCACCAGCGTCAGGACAGCTAGCACAGATACGCAGTATTTT. Its protein product is CATSVRTASTDTQYF.

The rearrangement joins TRBV5-1 to TRBJ1-4; 7 bases are a match to TRBD1. Per the germline V gene, CDR1 is SGHRS and CDR2 is YFSETQ. This CDR3 comprises 16 residues. Trimming took 3 bases from V and 10 from J; bases not matched to a gene: 15. CDR3 amino acids: CASSSTNDRVRRKLFF. The DNA of the CDR3 is TGCGCCAGCAGCTCGACAAACGACAGGGTTAGGAGAAAACTGTTTTTT.

In this sample, this clone turned up once. V usage is TRBV7-2 and J usage is TRBJ1-5; D remains ambiguous. Germline-derived CDR1 and CDR2 are SGHTA and FQGNSA. The CDR3 loop spans 15 amino acids. Trimming shortened V by 3 bases and J by 6 bases, and 15 bases separated the two germline ends. The CDR3 region is CASSLVTGLGQPQHF. The CDR3, as DNA: TGTGCCAGCAGCTTGGTAACGGGTCTTGGTCAGCCCCAGCATTTT.

CDR3 loop: CASSLGQSNQPQHF. For the CDR3, the DNA is TGTGCCAGCAGCCTGGGACAGAGCAATCAGCCCCAGCATTTT. V gene TRBV7-8 combines with J gene TRBJ1-5, with TRBD1 identical over 7 bases. V lost 5 bases, J lost 1 base, and 2 bases stayed unmatched. There are 14 residues in the CDR3. Germline V gives CDR1 SGHVS, CDR2 FQNEAQ. The full variable domain, its missing parts supplied by reference TRBV7-8 and TRBJ1-5, is GAGVSQSPRYKVAKRGQDVALRCDPISGHVSLFWYQQALGQGPEFLTYFQNEAQLDKSGLPSDRFFAERPEGSVSTLKIQRTQQEDSAVYLCASSLGQSNQPQHFGDGTRLSIL.